The 23 T cell receptor beta chains given below trace back to one sample, sequenced in a study of T-cell memory formation after mild COVID-19. TCRdb re-called the 5' RACE reads with MiXCR, one entry per CDR3 protein. The data contain 300,000 to 350,000 distinct CDR3 sequences, approximately 13% of them singletons. The sequencing input was PBMCs or a T cell subset sorted from them (not recorded which). The receptors were gathered from a man between 18 and 29 years old who had mild COVID-19 (a few samples of this study predate the infection). Cell type and time point are not known.

A few counts support this clonotype. One junction end disagrees with the germline gene, perhaps due to a read error. CDR3 sequence: CASSPTSVQETQYF. The CDR3 DNA sequence: TGTGCTAGCAGCCCGACTAGCGTGCAAGAGACCCAGTACTTC. The rearrangement joins TRBV7-7 to TRBJ2-5; 8 nucleotides align to TRBD2. Germline V lookup: CDR1 SSHAT, CDR2 FNYEAQ (reference sequence). The CDR3 has 14 amino acids.

The sample holds many counts of this clonotype. This sequence joins TRBV4-3 and TRBJ1-2; possible D gene TRBD1, 5 bases. Germline V CDR1 and CDR2: LGHNA, YSLEER. The CDR3 extends over 12 amino acids. The V and J ends lost 4 bases and 6 bases respectively, with 9 bases between them. The CDR3 here is CASSLSGNGYTF. In DNA form, the CDR3 reads TGCGCCAGCAGCCTTTCAGGGAATGGCTACACCTTC.

This clonotype has a count of ten or more. V usage is TRBV2 and J usage is TRBJ2-1; maybe TRBD2 (5 bases). V gave up 0 bases and J gave up 0 bases, with 12 bases separating them. This CDR3 spans 17 amino acids. CDR1 and CDR2 from the germline V gene are SNHLY and FYNNEI. The DNA of the CDR3 is TGTGCCAGCAGTGAAGCGCTCGGGAAAAGCTCCTACAATGAGCAGTTCTTC. Translation gives CASSEALGKSSYNEQFF.

The chain recombines TRBV4-2 with TRBJ2-2, with D perhaps matching TRBD2 (7 bases). This CDR3 contains 13 residues. The germline V gene has CDR1 LGHNA and CDR2 YNFKEQ. The V end was cut by 4 bases, the J end by 9 bases, with 12 bases between. This CDR3 reads CASSLPGGRELFF. The CDR3 region has the DNA TGTGCCAGCAGCCTCCCGGGGGGCCGGGAGCTGTTTTTT.

In regard to this clonotype: The germline gene is not matched at one end of the junction; a read error may be the cause. The genes are TRBV5-5 and TRBJ2-1; D remains unclear. Germline assignment: CDR1 SGHKS and CDR2 YYEKEE (reference sequence). The CDR3 loop spans 13 amino acids. Here the CDR3 reads CASTLGIYDEQFF. CDR3 in DNA: TGTGCCAGCACCCTCGGCATCTACGATGAGCAGTTCTTC.

This chain joins TRBV5-6 and TRBJ2-2, with D hard to call. The V gene lost 2 bases and the J gene lost 5 bases, with 7 bases spanning the gap. The CDR3 runs to 13 residues. CDR1 and CDR2 from the germline V gene are SGHDT and YYEEEE. CDR3 bases: TGTGCCAGCAGCTTTGTGGGGACCGGGGAGCTGTTTTTT. It specifies CASSFVGTGELFF.

The genes are TRBV4-3 and TRBJ1-2; D perhaps matches TRBD1 (5 bases). This CDR3 spans 16 amino acids. The V end was cut by 0 bases, the J end by 4 bases, with 15 bases between. Germline V gene sequence: CDR1 LGHNA, CDR2 YSLEER. This chain's CDR3 is CASSQDPLKGTYGYTF. In DNA form, the CDR3 reads TGCGCCAGCAGCCAAGATCCCCTAAAGGGGACCTATGGCTACACCTTC.

The rearrangement joins TRBV6-5 to TRBJ2-3; 10 bases match TRBD2. CDR3 length: 17 amino acids. V was clipped by 5 bases and J by 3 bases; unmatched bases: 11. The germline gives CDR1 MNHEY, CDR2 SVGAGI. The CDR3 DNA follows: TGTGCCAGCAGTCCCACAAGCGGGGGGGCCGGGACAGATACGCAGTATTTT. This translates into CASSPTSGGAGTDTQYF.

This clonotype has more than one count but fewer than ten. J is TRBJ1-1 and V is TRBV7-2; D uncertain. The germline V gene encodes CDR1 SGHTA and CDR2 FQGNSA. Trimming stripped 5 bases from V and 0 bases from J, with 7 bases between. This CDR3 spans 13 amino acids. CDR3: CASSPYLNTEAFF. CDR3 coding DNA: TGTGCCAGCAGCCCCTACTTGAACACTGAAGCTTTCTTT. The entire variable domain, with the rest obtained from reference TRBV7-2 and TRBJ1-1, is as follows: GAGVSQSPSNKVTEKGKDVELRCDPISGHTALYWYRQSLGQGLEFLIYFQGNSAPDKSGLPSDRFSAERTGGSVSTLTIQRTQQEDSAVYLCASSPYLNTEAFFGQGTRLTVV.

This clonotype showed up just a few times. The gene calls are TRBV20-1 and TRBJ2-7, with D tentatively TRBD2 (5 bases). The CDR3 is 10 amino acids. From germline, CDR1 is DFQATT and CDR2 SNEGSKA (reference sequence). CDR3 DNA sequence: TGCACGGTTCGGGGCTACGAGCAGTACGTC. It yields the protein CTVRGYEQYV.

V and J are TRBV12-3 or TRBV12-4 and TRBJ2-3, with D unclear. With 0 bases removed from V and 5 bases from J, the gap between germline ends came to 12 bases. The CDR3 totals 15 residues. The CDR3 sequence is CASSLASYLKDTQYF. The CDR3 DNA sequence: TGTGCCAGCAGTTTAGCCTCTTACTTGAAAGATACGCAGTATTTT.

This clonotype occurred many times. The chain couples TRBV6-2 or TRBV6-3 to TRBJ1-2; 9 positions match TRBD1. The germline V gene encodes CDR1 MNHEY and CDR2 SVGEGT. J was trimmed by 4 bases and V by 5 bases; bases with no gene match: 2. The CDR3 spans 13 residues. The CDR3 spells CASSQDRGYGYTF. The CDR3 bases are TGTGCCAGCAGTCAGGACAGGGGCTATGGCTACACCTTC.

The rearrangement uses TRBV5-6 and TRBJ1-2; the D is unclear. V lost 4 bases and J lost 8, with 12 bases in between. Germline lookup yields CDR1 SGHDT and CDR2 YYEEEE. CDR3 length: 12 amino acids. The CDR3 DNA reads TGTGCCAGCAGCGCCGGCAGCCCAGGCTACACCTTC. It codes for CASSAGSPGYTF.

This clonotype showed up just a few times. The chain recombines TRBV11-2 with TRBJ2-3; TRBD2 is a possible D gene (6 bases). The CDR3 sequence is 15 residues long. Trimming stripped 5 bases from V and 4 bases from J, with 16 bases between. Germline lookup yields CDR1 SGHAT and CDR2 FQNNGV. CDR3 bases: TGTGCCAGCAGCGTGAGAAAAACGGGGGCAGATACGCAGTATTTT. Encoded protein: CASSVRKTGADTQYF.

This clonotype was detected a few times. The chain combines TRBV24-1 with TRBJ2-1; D not resolved. The V gene lost 4 bases and the J gene lost 2 bases, with 14 bases spanning the gap. Germline CDR1 is KGHDR and CDR2 is SFDVKD. CDR3 size: 16 residues. The CDR3 protein is CATSDPRVSTYNEQFF. CDR3 in DNA: TGTGCCACCAGTGACCCACGCGTTAGTACCTACAATGAGCAGTTCTTC.

This rearrangement joins TRBV5-6 to TRBJ2-5, with TRBD1 as a possible D gene (6 bases). Germline CDR1 reads SGHDT; CDR2 reads YYEEEE. The CDR3 has 15 amino acids. The V gene lost 4 bases and the J gene lost 7 bases, with 20 bases spanning the gap. CDR3 in DNA: TGTGCCAGCAGCGAATCTCGTGGGGGCTTCGGGACCCAGTACTTC. It is translated as CASSESRGGFGTQYF. The entire variable domain, with the rest obtained from reference TRBV5-6 and TRBJ2-5, is as follows: DAGVTQSPTHLIKTRGQQVTLRCSPKSGHDTVSWYQQALGQGPQFIFQYYEEEERQRGNFPDRFSGHQFPNYSSELNVNALLLGDSALYLCASSESRGGFGTQYFGPGTRLLVL.

The V call is TRBV13, the J call TRBJ2-7; D may match TRBD1 or TRBD2 (5 bases each). V shed 5 bases and J shed 5 bases, with 16 bases lying between them. Germline values: CDR1 PRHDT, CDR2 FYEKMQ (reference sequence). CDR3 size: 14 residues. The CDR3 DNA sequence: TGTGCCAGCAGCCGGGGACGGCCCGCCGACGAGCAGTACGTC. The encoded protein is CASSRGRPADEQYV.

The rearrangement joins TRBV28 to TRBJ2-5, with D possibly matching TRBD1 (6 bases). Trimming took off 7 bases at V and 4 bases at J, with 16 bases between the two ends. CDR3 length: 14 residues. Germline-derived CDR1 and CDR2 are MDHEN and SYDVKM. The DNA for the CDR3 is TGTGCCAGCACCATCTCGACAGGTGCAGAGACCCAGTACTTC. Protein sequence: CASTISTGAETQYF.

The V gene is TRBV4-1, the J gene TRBJ1-1; D may be TRBD1 (5 bases). CDR1 MGHRA and CDR2 YSYEKL come from the germline V gene. The CDR3 contains 14 residues. V was clipped by 1 base and J by 6 bases, with 12 bases between them. CDR3 nucleotide sequence: TGCGCCAGCAGCCAAGCCGGGACGTTCTCTGAAGCTTTCTTT. It codes for CASSQAGTFSEAFF.

This clonotype was counted only a few times. V usage is TRBV12-3 or TRBV12-4 and J usage is TRBJ2-3, with D tentatively TRBD1 (5 bases). Trimming left V 4 bases short and J 6 bases short, with 8 bases between. The CDR3 is 12 amino acids. The CDR3 DNA sequence: TGTGCCAGCAGTTGGGGCCAGGATACGCAGTATTTT. Amino acids: CASSWGQDTQYF.

The rearrangement joins TRBV7-2 to TRBJ2-7; the D call may be TRBD1 or TRBD2 (5 bases each). Trimming stripped 4 bases from V and 3 bases from J, with 13 bases between. CDR3 size: 14 residues. The germline CDR1 and CDR2 sequences are SGHTA and FQGNSA. The CDR3 coding sequence is TGTGCCAGCAGCTCACCCGGGGCTTTCTACGAGCAGTACTTC. Amino acid sequence: CASSSPGAFYEQYF.

The chain carries TRBV6-6 and TRBJ2-1, with D perhaps TRBD2 (7 bases). This CDR3 region has 16 residues. Trimming left V 2 bases short and J 8 bases short, with 19 bases between. Germline V gene data show CDR1 as MNHNY and CDR2 as SVGAGI (reference sequence). The CDR3, as DNA: TGTGCCAGCAGTTACCCCGTCACGGGGGGCCGGTATGAGCAGTTCTTC. Its translation: CASSYPVTGGRYEQFF.

This clonotype has a count of ten or more. The V call is TRBV3-1, the J call TRBJ2-1, with D maybe TRBD2 (6 bases). The CDR3 covers 13 residues. Germline-derived CDR1 and CDR2 are LGHDT and YNNKEL (reference sequence). Trimming cost V 4 bases and J 9 bases, with 13 bases left between them. The DNA of the CDR3 is TGTGCCAGCAGCCCCTCGGGGGTGGTTGAGCAGTTCTTC. It translates to CASSPSGVVEQFF.